A single sample is the source of the 14 T cell receptor beta chains below, sequenced in a study of regulatory T cells in long-lasting Graves disease (dated by TCRdb to about 2021). What the time point label conveys for this sample: newly diagnosed GD, antithyroid drugs for less than 3 months. For both TCR sequencing and RNA sequencing, RNA was extracted from PBMCs in TRIzol. The protocol used for the library was multiplex PCR. These reads were obtained on an Illumina HiSeq 4000. TCR beta libraries were built with iRepertoire HTBI primers and Arm-PCR amplification of CDR3 regions. TCRdb trimmed the raw reads at Q25, called clones with MiXCR and kept productive beta chains. Each record represents a unique CDR3 protein, reported with the most common genes and DNA among its rows. The sample contains just over 600,000 distinct CDR3 sequences, 16% of them found a single time. Roughly 18% of the sample rests with the top ten.

These data were likewise used in another study, on T cells in Graves' hyperthyroidism and ophthalmopathy.

Source: peripheral blood mononuclear cells (PBMCs), taken at new diagnosis, from a patient treated with antithyroid drugs. These TCRs come from a woman aged 25 to 45 with Graves disease. Donor details come from another sample of the same person, matched by shared clones.

The chain employs TRBV4-1 and TRBJ2-2; 8 bases agree with TRBD2. Trimming removed 0 bases from V and 3 bases from J; junction bases left unmatched: 9. The germline V gene has CDR1 MGHRA and CDR2 YSYEKL. There are 18 residues in the CDR3. CDR3 region: CASSQEGRLASHTGELFF. CDR3 sequence (DNA): TGCGCCAGCAGCCAAGAGGGGCGACTAGCGTCACACACCGGGGAGCTGTTTTTT.

The chain carries TRBV30 and TRBJ1-5, with a tentative D call TRBD1 (5 bases). CDR1 is GTSNPN, CDR2 SVGIG, per germline (reference sequence). With 1 base removed from V and 7 bases from J, the gap between germline ends came to 14 bases. This CDR3 has 14 amino acids. CDR3 bases: TGTGCCTGGAGTGCGGGGTTGGGGACGCAGCCCCAGCATTTT. Translation: CAWSAGLGTQPQHF. The complete variable domain, with remaining parts taken from reference TRBV30 and TRBJ1-5, reads SQTIHQWPATLVQPVGSPLSLECTVEGTSNPNLYWYRQAAGRGLQLLFYSVGIGQISSEVPQNLSASRPQDRQFILSSKKLLLSDSGFYLCAWSAGLGTQPQHFGDGTRLSIL.

The chain uses TRBV7-8 and TRBJ2-5; D remains ambiguous. The V gene's germline CDR1 is SGHVS and CDR2 FQNEAQ. V dropped 1 base and J dropped 4 bases, with 16 bases sitting between them. The CDR3 sequence is 16 residues long. The CDR3 sequence is CASSLGDETVGETQYF. CDR3 nucleotide sequence: TGTGCCAGCAGCTTAGGAGACGAGACGGTAGGAGAGACCCAGTACTTC.

This clonotype was observed at least ten times. The V and J genes are TRBV6-1 and TRBJ1-1; D is perhaps TRBD1 (5 bases). Trimming cost V 7 bases and J 2 bases, with 11 bases left between them. Germline CDR1 and CDR2: MNHNS and SASEGT. The CDR3 has 13 amino acids. The DNA of the CDR3 is TGTGCCAGCATTATAGACAGTAACACTGAAGCTTTCTTT. It translates to CASIIDSNTEAFF.

This clonotype was recorded a few times. The chain joins TRBV5-1 to TRBJ2-2; D perhaps matches TRBD2 (5 bases). V was clipped by 1 base and J by 3 bases, with 10 bases between them. CDR1 is SGHRS, CDR2 YFSETQ, per germline. The CDR3 totals 15 residues. The CDR3 DNA follows: TGCGCCAGCAGCTTGAGGGAGAGTGACACCGGGGAGCTGTTTTTT. Residues: CASSLRESDTGELFF.

This sequence joins TRBV6-5 and TRBJ1-2; 9 bases line up with TRBD1. The trim removed 0 bases at V and 4 bases at J, leaving 12 bases unmatched. Germline V gene lookup returns CDR1 MNHEY and CDR2 SVGAGI. The length of the CDR3 is 18 residues. The CDR3 sequence: CASSYSWDREWVGYGYTF. CDR3 coding DNA: TGTGCCAGCAGTTACTCGTGGGACAGGGAATGGGTCGGCTATGGCTACACCTTC.

In its sample, this clonotype was seen many times. V gene TRBV27 combines with J gene TRBJ1-5; D is perhaps TRBD1 (6 bases). The CDR3 covers 14 residues. Per germline, CDR1 MNHEY and CDR2 SMNVEV (reference sequence). V dropped 6 bases and J dropped 1 base, with 10 bases sitting between them. The CDR3 is CASRVGGSNQPQHF. DNA for the CDR3: TGTGCCAGCAGGGTAGGGGGGAGCAATCAGCCCCAGCATTTT.

The chain combines TRBV27 with TRBJ2-3; D unresolved. The CDR3 sequence is 13 residues long. V shed 1 base and J shed 6 bases, with 8 bases lying between them. The germline CDR1 and CDR2 sequences are MNHEY and SMNVEV (reference sequence). In DNA, the CDR3 is TGTGCCAGCAGTTTATGGGGTTGGGATACGCAGTATTTT. Its translation: CASSLWGWDTQYF.

This clonotype was picked up many times. The DNA for the CDR3 is TGTGCCAGCATAGGCCCAGAAAGAGGTACGCAGTATTTT. Amino acids: CASIGPERGTQYF. The gene calls are TRBV2 and TRBJ2-3; D remains unclear. Germline loops: CDR1 SNHLY, CDR2 FYNNEI. The length of the CDR3 is 13 residues. V lost 7 bases and J lost 8, with 16 bases in between.

A note on this clonotype: The junction departs from the called germline gene at one end, perhaps through a read error. This chain links TRBV11-2 with TRBJ1-2; TRBD1 is a possible D gene (5 bases). The CDR3 runs to 15 residues. The V gene's germline CDR1 is SGHAT and CDR2 FQNNGV. The CDR3 DNA sequence: TGTGCCAGCAGCTTATTATGGGGGGATTTGGATGGCTACATCTTC. It is translated as CASSLLWGDLDGYIF. Complete variable domain (other parts from reference TRBV11-2 and TRBJ1-2): EAGVAQSPRYKIIEKRQSVAFWCNPISGHATLYWYQQILGQGPKLLIQFQNNGVVDDSQLPKDRFSAERLKGVDSTLKIQPAKLEDSAVYLCASSLLWGDLDGYIFGSGTRLTVV.

A remark on this clonotype: With a much larger clone just one base away, this may be a read error. This chain links TRBV7-2 with TRBJ2-7; D tentatively fits TRBD1 or TRBD2 (5 bases each). The germline gives CDR1 SGHTA, CDR2 FQGNSA. Deletions cut 5 bases from V and 2 bases from J, with 28 bases between. CDR3 length: 19 residues. The CDR3, as DNA: TGTGCCAGCAGCCCTCGGATAGGGGACGTCGAAAAAGTGGCCTACGAGCAGTACTTC. Its translation is CASSPRIGDVEKVAYEQYF.

The chain is built from TRBV7-9 and TRBJ1-1, with D possibly TRBD1 on 6 matching bases. Germline values: CDR1 SEHNR, CDR2 FQNEAQ (reference sequence). The CDR3 contains 14 residues. Trimming shortened V by 5 bases and J by 4 bases, and 14 bases separated the two germline ends. CDR3 residues: CASSQPQGGTEAFF. CDR3 nucleotide sequence: TGTGCCAGCAGCCAACCACAGGGTGGCACTGAAGCTTTCTTT.

This clonotype was recorded at least ten times. The chain is built from TRBV30 and TRBJ1-5; no firm D call. The CDR3 is made up of 14 amino acids. Trimming removed 3 bases at V and 0 bases at J, with 9 bases between. Germline V gene lookup returns CDR1 GTSNPN and CDR2 SVGIG (reference sequence). The CDR3, as DNA: TGTGCCTGGAGGACGACGGGTAGCAATCAGCCCCAGCATTTT. Translating it yields CAWRTTGSNQPQHF.

The table lists this clonotype with a few counts. The chain joins TRBV5-1 to TRBJ2-1, with 8 bases that match TRBD2. The CDR3 covers 14 residues. Germline V gene sequence: CDR1 SGHRS, CDR2 YFSETQ. V lost 6 bases, J lost 6 bases, and 8 bases stayed unmatched. The CDR3, as DNA: TGCGCCAGCAACTGGACCGGGACTAGCAATGAGCAGTTCTTC. Protein product: CASNWTGTSNEQFF.